Presented here are 12 T cell receptor beta chains from one specimen sequenced in a study of blood T cell repertoires in COVID-19. The data were produced by immunoSEQ multiplex PCR, yet TCRdb's version contains in-frame clones alone and is incomplete. The table lists some 260,000 clones, 85% to 90% of them singletons. Sequencing was done on a sample of PBMCs or T cells enriched from blood (not recorded which). These receptors all stem from a man between 40 and 49 years old who had recovered from COVID-19.

The CDR3 protein is CASSGWAKTTLQETQYF. CDR3 coding DNA: TGTGCCAGTAGTGGATGGGCCAAAACAACCCTCCAGGAGACCCAGTACTTC. The chain uses TRBV19 and TRBJ2-5, with D unresolved. CDR1 is LNHDA and CDR2 is SQIVND in the germline V gene (reference sequence). The CDR3 contains 17 residues. The V gene lost 5 bases and the J gene lost 5 bases, with 24 bases spanning the gap.

The J gene is TRBJ1-3, the V gene TRBV10-3; no reliable D call. From germline, CDR1 is ENHRY and CDR2 SYGVKD. Trimming took 3 bases from V and 2 from J, leaving 5 bases between them. The CDR3 runs to 13 residues. The CDR3 here is CAISDQAGNTIYF. CDR3 DNA: TGTGCCATCAGTGATCAGGCTGGAAACACCATATATTTT.

The V gene is TRBV5-1, the J gene TRBJ2-7; 9 bases agree with TRBD1. The germline V gene encodes CDR1 SGHRS and CDR2 YFSETQ. The CDR3 is made up of 15 amino acids. J was trimmed by 2 bases and V by 4 bases; bases with no gene match: 7. The CDR3 DNA sequence: TGCGCCAGCAGCACGACAGGGGGGATCACCTACGAGCAGTACTTC. It is translated as CASSTTGGITYEQYF.

The chain has TRBV5-6 and TRBJ2-7; D remains ambiguous. CDR1 and CDR2 from the germline V gene are SGHDT and YYEEEE. The V gene lost 0 bases and the J gene lost 6 bases, with 7 bases spanning the gap. The CDR3 sequence is 12 residues long. Here the CDR3 DNA reads TGTGCCAGCAGCTTGGCGGGTGGCGAGCAGTACTTC. It specifies CASSLAGGEQYF.

This chain joins TRBV19 and TRBJ2-7; no clear D gene. Germline CDR1 and CDR2: LNHDA and SQIVND (reference sequence). Trimming removed 5 bases at V and 0 bases at J, with 11 bases between. The CDR3 has 14 amino acids. CDR3 nucleotide sequence: TGTGCCAGTAGTCCCACAGTGAACTCCTACGAGCAGTACTTC. This codes for CASSPTVNSYEQYF.

This clone appeared a few times. The chain carries TRBV29-1 and TRBJ2-5; D may be TRBD2 (5 bases). CDR1 and CDR2 (germline): SQVTM, ANQGSEA. The CDR3 sequence is 14 residues long. Between the trimmed V and J ends, which lost 5 bases and 1 base, there was a span of 14 bases. Here the CDR3 reads CSVKGSTTQETQYF. The CDR3 DNA sequence: TGCAGCGTTAAAGGGAGTACAACCCAAGAGACCCAGTACTTC.

This chain connects TRBV7-9 to TRBJ2-7; 13 bases fit TRBD2. V dropped 3 bases and J dropped 6; count of bases not matched to a gene: 5. Germline loops: CDR1 SEHNR, CDR2 FQNEAQ (reference sequence). The CDR3 length is 15 residues. CDR3 DNA sequence: TGTGCCAGCAGCTTTCCCGGACTAGCGGGGGCCGAGCAGTACTTC. It specifies CASSFPGLAGAEQYF.

V usage is TRBV14 and J usage is TRBJ2-2; no definite D call. The germline CDR1 and CDR2 sequences are SGHDN and FVKESK. The CDR3 has 15 amino acids. The V end was cut by 1 base, the J end by 0 bases, with 6 bases between. The DNA of the CDR3 is TGTGCCAGCAGCCAAGGGTGGCCGAACACCGGGGAGCTGTTTTTT. Translated, it gives CASSQGWPNTGELFF.

This clone is a singleton in its sample. The V gene is TRBV6-5, the J gene TRBJ2-7; 9 positions match TRBD1. CDR3 size: 15 residues. V trimming: 6 bases; J trimming: 2 bases; junction bases outside the gene matches: 8. Germline V gene sequence: CDR1 MNHEY, CDR2 SVGAGI. CDR3 DNA: TGTGCCAGCAGCTCGGACAGGGGAGGACCCTACGAGCAGTACTTC. Encoded protein: CASSSDRGGPYEQYF.

The chain recombines TRBV6-6 with TRBJ1-5; weak D call: TRBD1 (6 bases). Germline assignment: CDR1 MNHNY and CDR2 SVGAGI (reference sequence). V lost 6 bases and J 3 bases, leaving 9 bases between the germline ends. The CDR3 is 13 residues long. CDR3 region: CASRQGNNQPQHF. CDR3 nucleotides: TGTGCCAGCAGGCAGGGGAACAATCAGCCCCAGCATTTT.

The V gene is TRBV30, the J gene TRBJ1-6; D call uncertain. The V end was cut by 2 bases, the J end by 4 bases, with 6 bases between. The germline V gene encodes CDR1 GTSNPN and CDR2 SVGIG (reference sequence). The CDR3 runs to 13 residues. The CDR3 region has the DNA TGTGCCTGGAGTCCCAGTTATAATTCACCCCTCCACTTT. This gives the protein CAWSPSYNSPLHF.

DNA of the CDR3: TGTGCCAGTTGGTCAGGGGGGTACAATGAGCAGTTCTTC. It encodes CASWSGGYNEQFF. The chain uses TRBV28 and TRBJ2-1; D might be TRBD1 (7 bases). The germline gives CDR1 MDHEN, CDR2 SYDVKM. Deletions cut 9 bases from V and 4 bases from J, with 13 bases between. This CDR3 is built from 13 residues. The full variable domain, completed using reference TRBV28 and TRBJ2-1, is DVKVTQSSRYLVKRTGEKVFLECVQDMDHENMFWYRQDPGLGLRLIYFSYDVKMKEKGDIPEGYSVSREKKERFSLILESASTNQTSMYLCASWSGGYNEQFFGPGTRLTVL.